Described below is a single T cell receptor (beta chain) sequence and its context. The antigen it recognizes is unknown. Being one base from a much bigger clone, this may be a read error. This specimen belongs to a study of T-cell reconstitution after alpha-beta-depleted transplantation in children (dated by TCRdb to 2016 to 2018). About the study as a whole: Using TCR repertoire profiling, the study followed T-cell immune reconstitution in a quantitative way in children after TCRalphabeta/CD19-depleted allogeneic hematopoietic cell transplantation.

The treatment or condition label corresponds to: allogeneic hematopoietic cell transplantation with graft depleted of TCRalphabeta T cells and CD19 B cells. The children who served as transplant recipients had been given grafts of TCRalphabeta/CD19-depleted allogeneic hematopoietic cells. Study-wide conclusions, independent of this receptor: In some patients, the high TCRbeta diversity seen at day 60 was put down to recipient T cells and intrathymic progenitors that had survived conditioning. Apparently early alphabetaT-cell count recovery about two months after transplant reportedly relied on only several hundred rapidly expanded clones derived from non-depleted graft cells. Hyperexpanded clone frequencies declined over subsequent months; after one year, T-cell counts and TCRbeta diversity were mostly attributed to newly produced T cells.

Libraries were built with PCR. Sequencer: Illumina HiSeq 2500. TCR library preparation used molecular barcoding, with unique molecular identifiers applied to normalize quantification of the TCRbeta repertoire. TCRdb trimmed public reads at Q25 via fastp, called clones via MiXCR and kept in-frame beta chains. Every distinct CDR3 protein forms one entry, paired with its most common genes and DNA. Present in this sample are 250,000 to 300,000 distinct CDR3 sequences, 11% of which were seen just once. Clones ranked in the top ten supply around 22% of the sample. Reading the germline V gene (reference sequence) gives CDR1 LNHNV and CDR2 YYDKDF. From cysteine to phenylalanine, the CDR3 is 15 amino acids long. The only DNA kept is the CDR3, 45 bases in frame from the first base.

The rearranged segments are TRBV15 and TRBJ2-7; 9 bases in between match TRBD2. Sequenced material: peripheral blood, taken 180 days after TCRalphabeta/CD19-depleted stem cell transplant. The sequence was collected from a male patient between 2 and 9 years old who had a stem cell transplant for chronic granulomatous disease, so the T cells may come from the graft donor. The DNA sequence is as follows: TGTGCCACCGGGCGGGAGGCGGGAGGGCCTCTTGAGCCGTACTTC. Translation gives CATGREAGGPLEPYF.